Listed below are T cell receptor beta chains from one sample, sequenced in a study of blood T cell repertoires in COVID-19. Profiled with immunoSEQ multiplex PCR; TCRdb holds only in-frame clones, not every one. The top ten clones hold about 3% of a sample with some 230,000 clones, around 91% of them seen once. The sequenced sample consisted of PBMCs or T cells enriched from blood (not recorded which). Every receptor here comes from a woman between 18 and 29 years old in a cohort exposed to, infected with or recovered from COVID-19 (not recorded which). Both conserved end residues are part of each CDR3. Fields, in order: V gene, D gene, clone size, J gene, CDR3 DNA, CDR3 protein. D genes are given only for firm matches. Some rows mark clone size as missing; the rest say once, few, many or name a class of expanded clone.

V: TRBV12-3/TRBV12-4; D: NA; size: NA; J: TRBJ1-3; DNA: TGTGCCAGCAGTGGGGGACAACTAATTATATATTTT; CDR3: CASSGGQLIIYF
V: TRBV4-2; D: NA; size: NA; J: TRBJ2-7; DNA: TGTGCCAGCAGCCAAGAAGCCGGGTTTAGCTACGAGCAGTACTTC; CDR3: CASSQEAGFSYEQYF
V: TRBV2; D: NA; size: NA; J: TRBJ2-2; DNA: TGTGCCAGCAGGAACAGGGTGGGCACCGGGGAGCTGTTTTTT; CDR3: CASRNRVGTGELFF
V: TRBV5-5; D: NA; size: NA; J: TRBJ1-1; DNA: TGTGCCAGCAGCTTGTATCAGGTGAACACTGAAGCTTTCTTT; CDR3: CASSLYQVNTEAFF
V: TRBV5-8; D: NA; size: NA; J: TRBJ2-1; DNA: TGTGCCAGCAGCTTGGCCTCCGGGGGAACCTACAATGAGCAGTTCTTC; CDR3: CASSLASGGTYNEQFF
V: TRBV11-1; D: TRBD1; size: NA; J: TRBJ2-1; DNA: TGTGCCAGCAGTCAAGACAGGGGCCATGAGCAGTTCTTC; CDR3: CASSQDRGHEQFF
V: TRBV28; D: TRBD1; size: NA; J: TRBJ2-4; DNA: TGTGCCAGCAGTCAGGGACAGGGGTTGGTTATTAATTTC; CDR3: CASSQGQGLVINF
V: TRBV7-9; D: NA; size: NA; J: TRBJ2-7; DNA: TGTGCCAGCAGCTCCGACAAGTCCTTTTCCTACGAGCAGTACTTC; CDR3: CASSSDKSFSYEQYF
V: TRBV5-6; D: NA; size: NA; J: TRBJ2-5; DNA: TGTGCCAGCAGCTTGACAGGGCCAGAGACCCAGTACTTC; CDR3: CASSLTGPETQYF
V: TRBV7-6; D: TRBD1; size: NA; J: TRBJ2-1; DNA: TGTGCCAGCAGCTTATGGACAGGGGGTAATGAGCAGTTCTTC; CDR3: CASSLWTGGNEQFF
V: TRBV18; D: TRBD1; size: once; J: TRBJ1-1; DNA: TGTGCCAGCTCACCTGGACAGGGAAGACCGGAAGCTTTCTTT; CDR3: CASSPGQGRPEAFF
V: TRBV19; D: TRBD2; size: NA; J: TRBJ2-2; DNA: TGTGCCAGCTGGGCCGGGACTAGCGGCACCGGGGAGCTGTTTTTT; CDR3: CASWAGTSGTGELFF
V: TRBV5-1; D: TRBD1; size: NA; J: TRBJ1-1; DNA: TGCGCCAGCAGCGCTGGACAGGTTGTCACTGAAGCTTTCTTT; CDR3: CASSAGQVVTEAFF
V: TRBV5-6; D: NA; size: NA; J: TRBJ1-1; DNA: TGTGCCAGCAGCTTTCCTCCGAACACTGAAGCTTTCTTT; CDR3: CASSFPPNTEAFF
V: TRBV5-5; D: TRBD1; size: NA; J: TRBJ1-2; DNA: TGTGCCAGCAGCTCTCCCCGAATTGACAGGGGTAGTTTCGGCTATGGCTACACCTTC; CDR3: CASSSPRIDRGSFGYGYTF
V: TRBV5-5; D: NA; size: NA; J: TRBJ2-2; DNA: TGTGCCAGCAGCTGGGGAGGGGGGACCGGGGAGCTGTTTTTT; CDR3: CASSWGGGTGELFF
V: TRBV29-1; D: TRBD2; size: once; J: TRBJ2-1; DNA: TGCAGCGTTCGCGCCGGGACTAGCCATTACAATGAGCAGTTCTTC; CDR3: CSVRAGTSHYNEQFF
V: TRBV6-2/TRBV6-3; D: TRBD2; size: NA; J: TRBJ2-1; DNA: TGTGCCAGCAGTCTGACTAGCTACTACAATGAGCAGTTCTTC; CDR3: CASSLTSYYNEQFF
V: TRBV3-1/TRBV3-2; D: NA; size: NA; J: TRBJ1-1; DNA: TGTGCCAGCAGCCGACTAACAGAAAACACTGAAGCTTTCTTT; CDR3: CASSRLTENTEAFF
V: TRBV5-8; D: NA; size: few; J: TRBJ2-3; DNA: TGTGCCAGCAGCTTAACAGGAGTAGATACGCAGTATTTT; CDR3: CASSLTGVDTQYF
V: TRBV28; D: NA; size: NA; J: TRBJ1-4; DNA: TGTGCCAGCAGTCAGGGGCAGAAGAATGAAAAACTGTTTTTT; CDR3: CASSQGQKNEKLFF
V: TRBV3-1/TRBV3-2; D: TRBD2; size: NA; J: TRBJ2-7; DNA: TGTGCCAGCAGCCAAGAGGGGCGGGGGTACGAGCAGTACTTC; CDR3: CASSQEGRGYEQYF
V: TRBV5-4; D: NA; size: NA; J: TRBJ2-1; DNA: TGTGCCAGCAGCTTGGTAGGGTCAGGGGCGTACAATGAGCAGTTCTTC; CDR3: CASSLVGSGAYNEQFF
V: TRBV14; D: NA; size: once; J: TRBJ1-2; DNA: TGTGCCAGCAGCCCCCCCGGGGTAGACTATGGCTACACCTTC; CDR3: CASSPPGVDYGYTF
V: TRBV28; D: TRBD2; size: NA; J: TRBJ2-1; DNA: TGTGCCAGCAGTGGCCCTACTAGCGGGAGGTATAATGAGCAGTTCTTC; CDR3: CASSGPTSGRYNEQFF
V: TRBV7-2; D: NA; size: NA; J: TRBJ1-2; DNA: TGTGCCAGCAGCCTAGGGACTCGCAGCGGCTACACCTTC; CDR3: CASSLGTRSGYTF
V: TRBV28; D: TRBD1; size: NA; J: TRBJ1-2; DNA: TGTGCCAGCAGCCCAGAGGACAGGGTAGGGGGCTACACCTTC; CDR3: CASSPEDRVGGYTF
V: TRBV9; D: TRBD2; size: NA; J: TRBJ2-5; DNA: TGTGCCAGCAGCGTAGAGGGACTAGCGGAAGAGACCCAGTACTTC; CDR3: CASSVEGLAEETQYF
V: TRBV6-1; D: TRBD1; size: NA; J: TRBJ1-1; DNA: TGTGCCAGCAGTGATGGGGACAGGGGGGAGGCTGAAGCTTTCTTT; CDR3: CASSDGDRGEAEAFF
V: TRBV6-1; D: TRBD2; size: NA; J: TRBJ2-2; DNA: TGTGCCAGCAGTGAAGCTAGGACTAGCGGGCACACCGGGGAGCTGTTTTTT; CDR3: CASSEARTSGHTGELFF
V: TRBV24-1; D: TRBD2; size: NA; J: TRBJ2-5; DNA: TGTGCCACCAGTGACGGGGGGACTAGCGGGAATATGGAGACCCAGTACTTC; CDR3: CATSDGGTSGNMETQYF
V: TRBV30; D: NA; size: NA; J: TRBJ1-2; DNA: TGTGCCTGGATTAACAGGGATGGCTACACCTTC; CDR3: CAWINRDGYTF
V: TRBV2; D: TRBD2; size: once; J: TRBJ2-4; DNA: TGTGCCAGCAGTGATTCCCCGGGACTAGCGGCCCCCGGGAACGAAAACATTCAGTACTTC; CDR3: CASSDSPGLAAPGNENIQYF
V: TRBV5-1; D: TRBD1; size: once; J: TRBJ1-5; DNA: TGCGCCAGCAGCCCGGGACAGGGGTCAAGCAATCAGCCCCAGCATTTT; CDR3: CASSPGQGSSNQPQHF
V: TRBV6-4; D: NA; size: NA; J: TRBJ1-2; DNA: TGTGCCAGCAGTGACTGGTCAGGGGCAGGTGGCTACACCTTC; CDR3: CASSDWSGAGGYTF
V: TRBV20-1; D: NA; size: NA; J: TRBJ1-5; DNA: TGCAGTGCTAGTAGTGGCTCTAATCAGCCCCAGCATTTT; CDR3: CSASSGSNQPQHF
V: TRBV7-3; D: TRBD2; size: NA; J: TRBJ2-3; DNA: TGTGCCAGCAGCCCGGGACTAGTAGTAGATACGCAGTATTTT; CDR3: CASSPGLVVDTQYF
V: TRBV5-4; D: TRBD2; size: NA; J: TRBJ2-3; DNA: TGTGCCAGCAGCCGTCGGACTAGCGGGGGCACAGATACGCAGTATTTT; CDR3: CASSRRTSGGTDTQYF
V: TRBV7-6; D: NA; size: NA; J: TRBJ1-1; DNA: TGTGCCAGCAGCCTACAGATCAACACTGAAGCTTTCTTT; CDR3: CASSLQINTEAFF
V: TRBV3-1/TRBV3-2; D: NA; size: NA; J: TRBJ2-3; DNA: TGTGCCAGCAGCCAAGAAAGTACCCGGGTCGCAGATACGCAGTATTTT; CDR3: CASSQESTRVADTQYF
V: TRBV4-1; D: NA; size: NA; J: TRBJ1-5; DNA: TGCGCCAGCAGCCAAGAGTACGAAGCTGAGGGTCGGCCCCAGCATTTT; CDR3: CASSQEYEAEGRPQHF
V: TRBV9; D: TRBD2; size: NA; J: TRBJ2-2; DNA: TGTGCCAGCAGCGTAGAGGCGGGAGGAATCGCCGGGGAGCTGTTTTTT; CDR3: CASSVEAGGIAGELFF
V: TRBV11-3; D: NA; size: NA; J: TRBJ1-1; DNA: TGTGCCAGCAGCCCGACAAACAGGGACACTGAAGCTTTCTTT; CDR3: CASSPTNRDTEAFF
V: TRBV5-5; D: NA; size: NA; J: TRBJ1-4; DNA: TGTGCCAGCAGCTTCTGGGCGGGGAATGAAAAACTGTTTTTT; CDR3: CASSFWAGNEKLFF
V: TRBV12-3/TRBV12-4; D: TRBD1; size: NA; J: TRBJ1-6; DNA: TGTGCCAGTAAGGGACAGGGATCCTCACCCCTCCACTTT; CDR3: CASKGQGSSPLHF
V: TRBV7-9; D: TRBD1; size: NA; J: TRBJ1-4; DNA: TGTGCCAGCAGCTTAGGAGGGGGCCATGATGAAAAACTGTTTTTT; CDR3: CASSLGGGHDEKLFF
V: TRBV2; D: NA; size: once; J: TRBJ2-7; DNA: TGTGCCAGCAGAGGGGAAACAGGGATCGAGCAGTACTTC; CDR3: CASRGETGIEQYF
V: TRBV10-1; D: TRBD1; size: few; J: TRBJ2-2; DNA: TGCGCCAGCAGTGCAGGGACAGGGCCCACCGGGGAGCTGTTTTTT; CDR3: CASSAGTGPTGELFF